A selection of T cell receptor beta chains follows, all from one sample in a study of radiation and T cells in renal cell carcinoma. Assay used: immunoSEQ multiplex PCR; TCRdb lists only in-frame clones, some missing. Counted here are around 75,000 clones, roughly 82% occurring once; the ten biggest clones make up under 6.5%. The sequencing used blood, collected from a patient whose treatment included radiotherapy and nephrectomy. These TCRs come from a man aged 55 to 70 with renal cell carcinoma. CDR3s include the opening cysteine and the closing phenylalanine or tryptophan. Fields, in order: V gene, J gene, D gene, clone size, CDR3 DNA, CDR3 protein. The D gene is left open where the match is weak. Expanded clones get a size class; other rows say once, few or many, or leave the size out.

v_gene: TRBV15
j_gene: TRBJ2-3
d_gene: TRBD2
abundance: once
CDR3nt: TGTGCCACCAGCTTAGGGGGGCTAGCGGGAGGACGGACAGATACGCAGTATTTT
CDR3aa: CATSLGGLAGGRTDTQYF

v_gene: TRBV9
j_gene: TRBJ1-5
d_gene: NA
abundance: NA
CDR3nt: TGTGCCAGCAGCGTTTATGTTCAGACCCCCAGCAATCAGCCCCAGCATTTT
CDR3aa: CASSVYVQTPSNQPQHF

v_gene: TRBV14
j_gene: TRBJ1-4
d_gene: NA
abundance: NA
CDR3nt: TGTGCCAGCAGCCAAGGGGGGCCTATGATTGAAAAACTGTTTTTT
CDR3aa: CASSQGGPMIEKLFF

v_gene: TRBV25-1
j_gene: TRBJ2-7
d_gene: TRBD2
abundance: NA
CDR3nt: TGTGCCAGCAGTGGACTAGCGAGGGACGAGCAGTACTTC
CDR3aa: CASSGLARDEQYF

v_gene: TRBV2
j_gene: TRBJ2-3
d_gene: TRBD2
abundance: NA
CDR3nt: TGTGCCAGCAGGCCCCCGAGGGGGCTTAGGTTGGCTAGCGGGACTAGCACAGATACGCAGTATTTT
CDR3aa: CASRPPRGLRLASGTSTDTQYF

v_gene: TRBV6-5
j_gene: TRBJ1-5
d_gene: NA
abundance: NA
CDR3nt: TGTGCCAGCAAGAAGGGTTCCAATCAGCCCCAGCATTTT
CDR3aa: CASKKGSNQPQHF

v_gene: TRBV28
j_gene: TRBJ2-7
d_gene: NA
abundance: NA
CDR3nt: TGTGCCAGCAGTGTGACCTACGAGCAGTACTTC
CDR3aa: CASSVTYEQYF

v_gene: TRBV27
j_gene: TRBJ2-7
d_gene: TRBD2
abundance: NA
CDR3nt: TGTGCCAGCAGCCTTAGCGGGTACTCCTACGAGCAGTACTTC
CDR3aa: CASSLSGYSYEQYF

v_gene: TRBV18
j_gene: TRBJ2-5
d_gene: NA
abundance: NA
CDR3nt: TGTGCCAGCTCACCACCGAGGGAGACCCAGTACTTC
CDR3aa: CASSPPRETQYF

v_gene: TRBV5-1
j_gene: TRBJ2-1
d_gene: TRBD1
abundance: NA
CDR3nt: TGCGCCAGCAGCTTGGAGGGGACAGGTTACAATGAGCAGTTCTTC
CDR3aa: CASSLEGTGYNEQFF

v_gene: TRBV4-1
j_gene: TRBJ2-1
d_gene: NA
abundance: NA
CDR3nt: TGCGCCAGCAGCTTCCGACAAAGCCGGGACCTGGCCGATGAGCAGTTCTTC
CDR3aa: CASSFRQSRDLADEQFF

v_gene: TRBV20-1
j_gene: TRBJ2-7
d_gene: NA
abundance: NA
CDR3nt: TGCAGTGCTAGAGATGGGACTGAGCAGTACTTC
CDR3aa: CSARDGTEQYF

v_gene: TRBV29-1
j_gene: TRBJ2-3
d_gene: NA
abundance: NA
CDR3nt: TGCAGCGCTCGGGGGACACTGGGGACAGATACGCAGTATTTT
CDR3aa: CSARGTLGTDTQYF

v_gene: TRBV7-6
j_gene: TRBJ2-5
d_gene: NA
abundance: NA
CDR3nt: TGTGCCAGCAGCCCGGCCAAGGAACTGTGGACCCAGTACTTC
CDR3aa: CASSPAKELWTQYF

v_gene: TRBV28
j_gene: TRBJ1-2
d_gene: TRBD1
abundance: NA
CDR3nt: TGTGCCAGCAGTTTAGGGGACAGGGGGCGCTCAGACTGGGCCTTC
CDR3aa: CASSLGDRGRSDWAF

v_gene: TRBV5-1
j_gene: TRBJ2-5
d_gene: NA
abundance: few
CDR3nt: TGCGCCAGCAGCTTAAACGGGGGAATAGAGACCCAGTACTTC
CDR3aa: CASSLNGGIETQYF

v_gene: TRBV27
j_gene: TRBJ2-7
d_gene: NA
abundance: NA
CDR3nt: TGTGCCAGCAGTTTATTAGGGGGGTCGACCTACGAGCAGTACTTC
CDR3aa: CASSLLGGSTYEQYF

v_gene: TRBV7-9
j_gene: TRBJ2-3
d_gene: NA
abundance: NA
CDR3nt: TGTGCCAGCAGCTCCGGGGCACCCCCAGATACGCAGTATTTT
CDR3aa: CASSSGAPPDTQYF

v_gene: TRBV15
j_gene: TRBJ2-3
d_gene: NA
abundance: NA
CDR3nt: TGTGCCACCAGCAGAGATTTCAACACAGATACGCAGTATTTT
CDR3aa: CATSRDFNTDTQYF

v_gene: TRBV4-2
j_gene: TRBJ2-7
d_gene: TRBD2
abundance: NA
CDR3nt: TGTGCCAGCAGCCAAGATAAGACTAGCGGCTACGAGCAGTACTTC
CDR3aa: CASSQDKTSGYEQYF

v_gene: TRBV7-2
j_gene: TRBJ1-5
d_gene: NA
abundance: few
CDR3nt: TGTGCCAGCGCTGGACAGCTCAATCAGCCCCAGCATTTT
CDR3aa: CASAGQLNQPQHF

v_gene: TRBV9
j_gene: TRBJ2-1
d_gene: TRBD1
abundance: NA
CDR3nt: TGTGCCAGCAGCGGAGGGGACAGGGGTCACAATGAGCAGTTCTTC
CDR3aa: CASSGGDRGHNEQFF

v_gene: TRBV11-2
j_gene: TRBJ2-1
d_gene: NA
abundance: NA
CDR3nt: TGTGCCAGCAGCTTAGATCAAGGCCTGTACAATGAGCAGTTCTTC
CDR3aa: CASSLDQGLYNEQFF

v_gene: TRBV27
j_gene: TRBJ2-2
d_gene: TRBD2
abundance: NA
CDR3nt: TGTGCCAGCAGTTTACGGGGTAGCGGGAGAAAGGGGGAACTGTTTTTT
CDR3aa: CASSLRGSGRKGELFF